The present T cell receptor beta chain was sequenced within a study of CD4 T cell repertoires in COVID-19. Study as a whole: CFSE-low cells expanded roughly nine days with IL-2, then restimulated with other coronavirus spikes. Regarding the study as a whole: Several top expanded SARS-CoV-2-reactive clonotypes were shared by two or three memory subsets.

Using immunoSEQ multiplex PCR, the repertoire was profiled, and TCRdb retains in-frame clones only, with some absent. The sample lists 150 to 200 clones; approximately 18% were seen once. This clone is hyperexpanded (1% or more) by share. Its antigen is undetermined. Stimulation with autologous monocytes and recombinant SARS-CoV-2 spike or nucleoprotein produced proliferating antigen-reactive T cell lines. The CDR3 totals 16 residues. V was clipped by 5 bases and J by 1 base, with 14 bases between them. The germline V gene has CDR1 SSHAT and CDR2 FNYEAQ (reference sequence). The receptor's source is a human donor who had COVID-19. The specimen comprised circulating follicular helper CD4+ T cells, cultured in vitro, sampled after recovery from COVID-19. V and J are TRBV7-7 and TRBJ2-2, with D unclear. The CDR3 bases are TGTGCCAGCAGCCCCTCTCGATGGGGGAACACCGGGGAGCTGTTTTTT. Protein product: CASSPSRWGNTGELFF.